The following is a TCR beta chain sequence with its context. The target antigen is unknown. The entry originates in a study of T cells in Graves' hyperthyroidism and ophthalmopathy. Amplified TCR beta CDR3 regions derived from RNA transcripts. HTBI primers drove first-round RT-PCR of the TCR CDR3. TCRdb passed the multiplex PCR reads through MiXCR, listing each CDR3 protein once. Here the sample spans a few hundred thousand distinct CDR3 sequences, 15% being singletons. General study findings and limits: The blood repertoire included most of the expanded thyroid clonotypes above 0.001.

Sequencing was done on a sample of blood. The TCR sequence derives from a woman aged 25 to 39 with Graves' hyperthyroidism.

CDR3 region: CASSSSHRGNTEAFF. The CDR3 DNA is TGTGCCAGCAGCTCCAGCCACAGGGGGAACACTGAAGCTTTCTTT. The V call is TRBV7-3, the J call TRBJ1-1; 7 bases map to TRBD1. The CDR3 consists of 15 residues. Germline V lookup: CDR1 SGHTA, CDR2 FQGTGA. V shed 4 bases, J shed 1 base, and the junction held 6 bases outside the gene matches.